The T cell receptor (beta chain) under discussion was sequenced for a study of cytomegalovirus exposure and HLA in healthy donors. Use of 60 Vbeta and 13 Jbeta primers characterized the PCR. Produced via immunoSEQ multiplex PCR; TCRdb's table is partial and in-frame only. This table holds 150,000 to 250,000 clones, approximately 83% found once. CDR1 is SGHNT, CDR2 YENEEA, per germline. V was clipped by 1 base and J by 6 bases, with 13 bases between them. The CDR3 extends over 15 amino acids. What was sequenced was PBMCs. This TCR was sampled from a boy aged 2 to 9 in good health and CMV-seronegative. The chain links TRBV11-3 to TRBJ2-1; tentatively, D is TRBD2 (5 bases). CDR3 protein: CASSLGVTSGNEQFF. Here the CDR3 DNA reads TGTGCCAGCAGCTTAGGCGTTACAAGCGGCAATGAGCAGTTCTTC.